This TCR beta chain was obtained from a study of a mutant IDH1 vaccine in newly diagnosed glioma. There are a few counts of this clone. Its antigen is not known. TCRdb's table, derived via immunoSEQ multiplex PCR, lists solely in-frame clones and lacks some. Of about 64,000 clones listed, approximately 88% are singletons. As for time point: week 11, during vaccination. Topical imiquimod was applied with each vaccine dose, which held 300 ug of mutant IDH1 20-mer peptide. V lost 4 bases to trimming and J lost 4 bases, with 10 bases between them. CDR3 length: 13 amino acids. Germline values: CDR1 LNHDA, CDR2 SQIVND (reference sequence).

Specimen: PBMCs, collected from a glioma patient whose treatment included an IDH1 peptide vaccine. The receptor was derived from a woman in her 50s with glioma. The rearrangement uses TRBV19 and TRBJ1-1; D perhaps matches TRBD1 (6 bases). The CDR3 bases are TGTGCCAGTAGTAGGGGGGGCGGCACTGAAGCTTTCTTT. This encodes CASSRGGGTEAFF.